This entry lists 31 T cell receptor beta chains sequenced from one sample in a study of tumor-infiltrating lymphocytes in primary liver carcinoma. Production of TCR beta cDNA used 500 ng total RNA together with a constant-region primer. Modified slightly, ARM-PCR produced TCR beta libraries over three nested multiplex PCR rounds. A C-beta reverse primer was combined with TRBV1-TRBV30 forward primers in the first two PCR rounds, and each round had 9 to 10 cycles. TCRdb redid the calling of the multiplex PCR reads with MiXCR, one entry per CDR3 protein. The table has nearly 200,000 distinct CDR3 sequences, 65% seen once. Alongside blood RNA obtained from unsorted whole blood, germline DNA was also extracted. The specimen was peripheral blood. The receptors originated from a woman aged 55-70 years with primary liver carcinoma and hepatitis B virus infection.

Comment on this clonotype: This sequence may be a read error, since a much larger clone differs from it by one base. The chain employs TRBV29-1 and TRBJ2-7; 8 bases align to TRBD1. The germline V gene has CDR1 SQVTM and CDR2 ANQGSEA. The CDR3 loop spans 13 amino acids. The V gene end was trimmed by 8 bases and the J gene end by 2 bases; junction bases not matched to a gene: 8. The CDR3 region is CSIAGGSAYEQYF. The CDR3 bases are TGCAGCATCGCAGGGGGCTCTGCCTACGAGCAGTACTTC.

Note on this clonotype: An end of the junction differs from the germline gene, which may be a read error. The chain combines TRBV6-6 with TRBJ2-5; 12 bases match TRBD1. Germline values: CDR1 MNHNY, CDR2 SVGAGI (reference sequence). The CDR3 covers 16 residues. This chain's CDR3 is CSSSLTGDRGLETQYF. In nucleotides, the CDR3 is TGTTCCAGCAGTCTCACCGGGGACAGGGGGCTAGAGACCCAGTACTTC.

This clonotype was counted at least ten times. This chain joins TRBV4-2 and TRBJ2-4; possibly TRBD1 for D (6 bases). V lost 2 bases and J 0 bases, leaving 17 bases between the germline ends. The CDR3 spans 18 residues. CDR1 and CDR2 (germline): LGHNA, YNFKEQ. DNA for the CDR3: TGTGCCAGCAGCCAATCCTACACAACAGGGACAGCCAAAAACATTCAGTACTTC. Its protein product is CASSQSYTTGTAKNIQYF.

With respect to this clonotype: This clone may be a read error of a much larger clone one base away. The DNA for the CDR3 is TGTGCCAGCGGCTCCGATAGCGGGGGACAGCAGCCCCAGCATTTT. Its protein product is CASGSDSGGQQPQHF. The chain employs TRBV6-6 and TRBJ1-5, with TRBD1 identical over 7 bases. The length of the CDR3 is 15 residues. Trimming took 8 bases from V and 7 from J; bases not matched to a gene: 14. Per the germline V gene, CDR1 is MNHNY and CDR2 is SVGAGI (reference sequence).

This chain connects TRBV11-2 to TRBJ2-7; D uncertain. This CDR3 comprises 13 residues. Germline V CDR1 and CDR2: SGHAT, FQNNGV. V lost 7 bases and J 6 bases, leaving 16 bases between the germline ends. This CDR3 reads CASNPTPPGEQYF. CDR3 nucleotides: TGTGCCAGCAACCCTACCCCCCCGGGCGAGCAGTACTTC.

This clonotype turned up a few times. V is TRBV7-9 and J is TRBJ1-3; D gene unclear. Germline loops: CDR1 SEHNR, CDR2 FQNEAQ (reference sequence). Trimming stripped 2 bases from V and 0 bases from J, with 8 bases between. This CDR3 spans 15 amino acids. CDR3 residues: CASSLYWASGNTIYF. The CDR3 DNA follows: TGTGCCAGCAGCTTATACTGGGCCTCTGGAAACACCATATATTTT.

The rearrangement uses TRBV6-1 and TRBJ1-2, with D possibly TRBD1 on 5 matching bases. Germline CDR1 and CDR2: MNHNS and SASEGT. V gave up 1 base and J gave up 8 bases, with 20 bases separating them. CDR3 length: 16 residues. The CDR3 bases are TGTGCCAGCAGTGAAGGTGGAGGGGTCGGTGCTTTGGGCTACACCTTC. Encoded protein: CASSEGGGVGALGYTF.

This chain connects TRBV11-2 to TRBJ1-2; perhaps TRBD1 as D (5 bases). CDR3 length: 18 amino acids. Trimming cost V 9 bases and J 0 bases, with 26 bases left between them. Germline CDR1 SGHAT, CDR2 FQNNGV. CDR3 residues: CASRLSRGSAVSNYGYTF. As DNA, the CDR3 is TGTGCCAGTAGATTAAGTCGGGGCAGCGCTGTTTCTAACTATGGCTACACCTTC.

V is TRBV7-8 and J is TRBJ2-7; D remains unclear. The CDR3 extends over 15 amino acids. Trimming shortened V by 2 bases and J by 3 bases, and 14 bases separated the two germline ends. Germline-derived CDR1 and CDR2 are SGHVS and FQNEAQ. The CDR3: CASSLIPGPGYEQYF. CDR3 nucleotides: TGTGCCAGCAGCTTAATCCCTGGCCCGGGCTACGAGCAGTACTTC.

This clonotype was counted between two and nine times. A much larger clone differs from this one at a single base, so this may be a read error. The gene calls are TRBV12-3 or TRBV12-4 and TRBJ1-5; D is perhaps TRBD1 (5 bases). CDR3 length: 15 residues. Trimming stripped 4 bases from V and 0 bases from J, with 10 bases between. This CDR3 is CASSSRDGSNQPQHF. In DNA, the CDR3 is TGTGCCAGCAGTTCAAGGGACGGTAGCAATCAGCCCCAGCATTTT.

As regards this clonotype: Since the CDR3 does not end with the conserved phenylalanine or tryptophan, this likely comes from a read error. The genes are TRBV11-2 and TRBJ2-5; no firm D call. The CDR3 is 15 amino acids. In germline, CDR1 is SGHAT, CDR2 FQNNGV. CDR3 amino acids: CACSLIRQIQETQYS. The DNA for the CDR3 is TGTGCCTGCAGCTTAATCCGGCAGATCCAAGAGACCCAGTACTCC.

On this clonotype: A much larger clone is a single base away; this may be a read error. The V and J genes are TRBV6-5 and TRBJ2-7; a weak D match, TRBD2 (6 bases). This CDR3 comprises 15 residues. Germline V gene data show CDR1 as MNHEY and CDR2 as SVGAGI. The DNA of the CDR3 is TGTACCAGCAGTTCCAGCGGGTCATCCTCCTACGAGCAGTACTTC. Encoded protein: CTSSSSGSSSYEQYF.

This clonotype was recorded at least ten times. The rearrangement uses TRBV6-6 and TRBJ2-1, with a tentative D call TRBD1 (6 bases). Germline values: CDR1 MNHNY, CDR2 SVGAGI (reference sequence). The germline V and J ends were trimmed by 6 bases and 1 base, with 10 bases remaining between them. The CDR3 is 14 amino acids. CDR3 sequence (DNA): TGTGCCAGCAGGTGGACAGCGTCCTACAATGAGCAGTTCTTC. It codes for CASRWTASYNEQFF.

With regard to this clonotype: One end of the junction is discordant with germline, which a read error may explain. This chain connects TRBV6-6 to TRBJ2-5; 7 positions agree with TRBD2. Germline V gene sequence: CDR1 MNHNY, CDR2 SVGAGI (reference sequence). The CDR3 loop spans 14 amino acids. This CDR3 is CASGGRAGKETRYF. The CDR3 coding sequence is TGTGCCAGCGGCGGTAGAGCGGGAAAAGAGACCCGGTACTTC.

Concerning this clonotype itself: A much larger clone differs from this one at a single base, so this may be a read error. The V and J genes are TRBV6-5 and TRBJ1-1, with a possible D match to TRBD1 (5 bases). This CDR3 contains 14 residues. Germline V gene lookup returns CDR1 MNHEY and CDR2 SVGAGI. The chain's CDR3 is CASSSLTANAEAFF. CDR3 nucleotide sequence: TGTGCCAGCAGTTCGCTGACAGCGAACGCTGAAGCTTTCTTT.

The chain links TRBV24-1 to TRBJ1-2, with D possibly TRBD1 on 5 matching bases. The CDR3 contains 11 residues. Germline V CDR1 and CDR2: KGHDR, SFDVKD. V was shortened by 5 bases and J by 7 bases, with 7 bases between the two germline ends. The CDR3 here is CATSVGAGYTF. CDR3 DNA sequence: TGTGCCACCAGTGTCGGGGCTGGCTACACCTTC.

The sample holds one count of this clonotype. No conserved phenylalanine or tryptophan ends this CDR3, so it is likely a read error. The chain has TRBV11-3 and TRBJ2-3; 8 nucleotides align to TRBD2. This CDR3 region has 13 residues. Germline V CDR1 and CDR2: SGHNT, YENEEA. The V segment lost 7 bases and the J segment 10 bases; nucleotides outside the gene matches: 10. CDR3 region: CASTPGGDLAQYL. The CDR3 bases are TGTGCCAGCACCCCCGGGGGGGATCTCGCGCAGTATTTA.

This clonotype was seen at least ten times. The J gene is TRBJ2-7, the V gene TRBV4-1; D gene ambiguous. Trimming removed 6 bases at V and 0 bases at J, with 15 bases between. Germline V gene sequence: CDR1 MGHRA, CDR2 YSYEKL. The CDR3 runs to 15 residues. The CDR3 bases are TGCGCCAGCAGTCCCACAGAGACCCGCTCCTACGAGCAGTACTTC. Amino acid sequence: CASSPTETRSYEQYF.

This clonotype showed up many times. V is TRBV28 and J is TRBJ2-7, with D possibly TRBD1 on 7 matching bases. Germline CDR1 MDHEN, CDR2 SYDVKM. Trimming removed 11 bases from V and 2 bases from J, with 16 bases in between. The CDR3 is made up of 13 amino acids. CDR3 coding DNA: TGTGCCGCCACGGGGGACAGTGCCTACGAGCAGTACTTC. Protein: CAATGDSAYEQYF.

There are many counts of this clonotype. The V gene is TRBV29-1, the J gene TRBJ2-7, with D unresolved. Deletions cut 8 bases from V and 0 bases from J, with 17 bases between. The CDR3 loop spans 14 amino acids. From germline, CDR1 is SQVTM and CDR2 ANQGSEA. The CDR3 loop is CSPPYGSSSYEQYF. CDR3 sequence (DNA): TGCAGCCCCCCCTACGGCTCGAGCTCCTACGAGCAGTACTTC.

This sequence joins TRBV29-1 and TRBJ2-7; either TRBD1 or TRBD2 may fit D (5 bases each). This CDR3 spans 16 amino acids. Deletions cut 7 bases from V and 2 bases from J, with 24 bases between. Germline lookup yields CDR1 SQVTM and CDR2 ANQGSEA. The CDR3 sequence: CSATTSGTGTPYEQYF. The DNA for the CDR3 is TGCAGCGCCACGACATCTGGGACCGGTACTCCCTACGAGCAGTACTTC.

The gene calls are TRBV29-1 and TRBJ1-2, with a weak D call TRBD1 (6 bases). Germline V gene sequence: CDR1 SQVTM, CDR2 ANQGSEA. V dropped 8 bases and J dropped 8 bases, with 18 bases sitting between them. The CDR3 runs 12 residues. The CDR3 loop reads CSTRTEDTGYTF. CDR3 in DNA: TGCAGCACTCGGACAGAAGACACAGGCTACACCTTC.

The sample holds many counts of this clonotype. The CDR3, as DNA: TGTGCCAGCAGCCCCGGGACGGCGGCTGTGCACGAGCAGTACTTC. This translates into CASSPGTAAVHEQYF. This rearrangement joins TRBV5-4 to TRBJ2-7; either TRBD1 or TRBD2 may supply D (5 bases each). The CDR3 is 15 amino acids. Trimming cost V 4 bases and J 5 bases, with 19 bases left between them. Germline-derived CDR1 and CDR2 are SGHNT and YYREEE (reference sequence). The complete variable domain, with remaining parts taken from reference TRBV5-4 and TRBJ2-7, reads ETGVTQSPTHLIKTRGQQVTLRCSSQSGHNTVSWYQQALGQGPQFIFQYYREEENGRGNFPPRFSGLQFPNYSSELNVNALELDDSALYLCASSPGTAAVHEQYFGPGTRLTVT.

Regarding this clonotype: Likely a read error: the CDR3 ends without its conserved phenylalanine or tryptophan. The chain uses TRBV7-8 and TRBJ2-2; 9 nucleotides line up with TRBD2. The CDR3 covers 16 residues. The germline V gene has CDR1 SGHVS and CDR2 FQNEAQ. CDR3 protein: CASSSGLAANTGELFL. CDR3 coding DNA: TGTGCCAGCAGCTCGGGACTAGCTGCGAATACCGGGGAGCTGTTTTTG.

This clonotype appeared a single time. The germline gene is not matched at one end of the junction; a read error may be the cause. The chain carries TRBV11-2 and TRBJ2-5, with D maybe TRBD2 (7 bases). Per germline, CDR1 SGHAT and CDR2 FQNNGV. This CDR3 has 13 residues. The CDR3 coding sequence is TGTGTCAGCAGTTTGGGGGGGGCGGAGACCCAGTACTTC. Its protein product is CVSSLGGAETQYF. The complete variable domain, with remaining parts taken from reference TRBV11-2 and TRBJ2-5, reads EAGVAQSPRYKIIEKRQSVAFWCNPISGHATLYWYQQILGQGPKLLIQFQNNGVVDDSQLPKDRFSAERLKGVDSTLKIQPAKLEDSAVYLCVSSLGGAETQYFGPGTRLLVL.

The chain joins TRBV7-9 to TRBJ1-5, with 8 bases matching TRBD1. The CDR3 length is 18 residues. Germline V gene data show CDR1 as SEHNR and CDR2 as FQNEAQ (reference sequence). Trimming cost V 1 base and J 4 bases; bases outside gene matches: 12. For the CDR3, the DNA is TGTGCCAGCAGCTTAGTTAAGCATGATGGACAGGGTAATCAGCCCCAGCATTTT. Protein sequence: CASSLVKHDGQGNQPQHF.

This clonotype was counted a few times. Because the CDR3 is missing its conserved closing phenylalanine or tryptophan, this is likely a read error. The J gene is TRBJ2-7, the V gene TRBV4-1; perhaps D is TRBD1 or TRBD2 (6 bases each). The J call may be wrong; the DNA end is better matched by TRBJ2-1. Germline CDR1 and CDR2: MGHRA and YSYEKL. The CDR3 contains 15 residues. This CDR3 reads CASSHPGEGGKEQFS. The CDR3 DNA reads as TGCGCCAGCAGCCACCCTGGAGAAGGGGGGAAAGAGCAGTTCTCC.

On this clonotype itself: A single base separates this from a much larger clone, so it may be a read error. V usage is TRBV6-1 and J usage is TRBJ2-7, with a possible D match to TRBD1 (5 bases). The CDR3 extends over 14 amino acids. V gave up 4 bases and J gave up 2 bases, with 12 bases separating them. Germline CDR1 reads MNHNS; CDR2 reads SASEGT. The CDR3 region is CASSVGQVTYEQYF. CDR3 coding DNA: TGTGCCAGCAGTGTGGGGCAGGTCACCTACGAGCAGTACTTC.

V and J are TRBV12-3 or TRBV12-4 and TRBJ2-1; 8 positions agree with TRBD2. This CDR3 spans 15 amino acids. J lost 7 bases, V lost 1 base, and 6 bases had no gene match. The CDR3 loop is CASSLVSGGDNEQFF. Written as DNA, the CDR3 is TGTGCCAGCAGTTTAGTGTCGGGAGGGGATAATGAGCAGTTCTTC.

This clonotype appeared once. A much larger clone lies one base from this, so it may be a read error. The chain has TRBV29-1 and TRBJ2-3; the match to TRBD1 covers 10 bases. J was trimmed by 5 bases and V by 5 bases; bases with no gene match: 7. CDR3 size: 14 residues. CDR1 and CDR2 (germline): SQVTM, ANQGSEA. The CDR3 nucleotides are TGCAGCGTTTCCGGGACAGGGGCGTTAGATACGCAGTATTTT. This translates into CSVSGTGALDTQYF.

Of note for this clonotype: Since a much larger clone is just one base distant, this may be a read error. The chain carries TRBV28 and TRBJ2-7; tentatively, D is TRBD1 or TRBD2 (5 bases each). V lost 5 bases and J lost 3, with 17 bases in between. CDR1 and CDR2 from the germline V gene are MDHEN and SYDVKM. The CDR3 length is 15 residues. The CDR3 loop reads CASSTTTGTVYEQYF. For the CDR3, the DNA is TGTGCCAGCAGTACTACCACCGGGACGGTCTACGAGCAGTACTTC.